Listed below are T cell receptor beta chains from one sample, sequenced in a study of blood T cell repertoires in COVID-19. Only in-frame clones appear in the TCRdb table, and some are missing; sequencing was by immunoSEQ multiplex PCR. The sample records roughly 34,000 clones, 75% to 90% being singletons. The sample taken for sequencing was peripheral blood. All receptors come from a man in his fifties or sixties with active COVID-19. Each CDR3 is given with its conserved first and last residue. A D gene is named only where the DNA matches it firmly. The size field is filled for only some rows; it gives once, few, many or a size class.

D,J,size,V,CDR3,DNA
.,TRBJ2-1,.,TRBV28,CASSLEERFSYNEQFF,TGTGCCAGCAGTTTAGAAGAGCGGTTCTCCTACAATGAGCAGTTCTTC
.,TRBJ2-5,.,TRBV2,CASSGQGRSGETQYF,TGTGCCAGCAGTGGACAGGGTCGTAGCGGAGAGACCCAGTACTTC
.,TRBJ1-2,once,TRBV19,CASSIGGAYGYTF,TGTGCCAGTAGTATTGGGGGGGCATATGGCTACACCTTC
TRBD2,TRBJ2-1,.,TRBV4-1,CASSPRDIAGGAYNEQFF,TGCGCCAGCAGCCCACGGGATATAGCGGGAGGGGCCTACAATGAGCAGTTCTTC
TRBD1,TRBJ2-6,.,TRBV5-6,CASSLTTGARAGANVLTF,TGTGCCAGCAGCTTGACGACAGGGGCTAGGGCTGGGGCCAACGTCCTGACTTTC
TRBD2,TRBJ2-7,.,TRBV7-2,CASSSPRGGRAYEQYF,TGTGCCAGCAGCTCCCCCAGGGGCGGGAGGGCTTACGAGCAGTACTTC
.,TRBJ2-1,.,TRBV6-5,CASSITGSAEQFF,TGTGCCAGCAGTATAACGGGGTCGGCTGAGCAGTTCTTC
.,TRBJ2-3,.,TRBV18,CASSPKASLSTDTQYF,TGTGCCAGCTCACCTAAGGCTAGTTTGAGCACAGATACGCAGTATTTT
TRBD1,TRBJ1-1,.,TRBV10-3,CAISETGGRRMF,TGTGCCATCAGTGAAACAGGGGGCAGACGAATGTTT
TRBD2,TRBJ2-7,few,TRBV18,CASSPRREASTYEQYF,TGTGCCAGCTCACCGCGGCGGGAGGCCTCTACCTACGAGCAGTACTTC
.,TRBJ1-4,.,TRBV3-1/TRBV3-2,CASSQDLRGREKLFF,TGTGCCAGCAGCCAAGATCTTAGGGGCCGGGAAAAACTGTTTTTT
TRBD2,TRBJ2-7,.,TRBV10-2,CASSETGTSGGLYEQYF,TGCGCCAGCAGCGAAACCGGGACTAGCGGGGGACTTTACGAGCAGTACTTC
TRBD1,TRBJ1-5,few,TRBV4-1,CASSQDPRGSQPQHF,TGCGCCAGCAGCCAAGATCCCAGGGGGAGTCAGCCCCAGCATTTT
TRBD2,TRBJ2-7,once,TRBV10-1,CASSETSGSYEQYF,TGCGCCAGCAGTGAAACTAGCGGGAGCTACGAGCAGTACTTC
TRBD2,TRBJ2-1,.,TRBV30,CAWSGGLEGVADEQFF,TGTGCCTGGAGTGGGGGACTAGAGGGGGTGGCGGATGAGCAGTTCTTC
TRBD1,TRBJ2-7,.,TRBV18,CASSPGQEYEQYF,TGTGCCAGCTCACCGGGACAGGAATACGAGCAGTACTTC
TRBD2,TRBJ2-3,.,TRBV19,CASSIKGTSGRVGTDTQYF,TGTGCCAGTAGTATAAAGGGGACTAGCGGGAGGGTGGGTACAGATACGCAGTATTTT
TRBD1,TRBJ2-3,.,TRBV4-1,CASSPGPGQGAADTQYF,TGCGCCAGCAGCCCCGGCCCGGGACAGGGGGCTGCAGATACGCAGTATTTT
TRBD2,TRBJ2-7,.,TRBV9,CASSSHLTSGSYEQYF,TGTGCCAGCAGCTCTCACTTGACTAGCGGCTCCTACGAGCAGTACTTC
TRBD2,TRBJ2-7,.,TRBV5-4,CASSPRTSGSYEQYF,TGTGCCAGCAGCCCAAGGACTAGCGGGAGCTACGAGCAGTACTTC
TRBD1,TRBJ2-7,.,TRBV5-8,CASSPFQGAYYEQYF,TGTGCCAGCAGTCCCTTCCAGGGGGCTTACTACGAGCAGTACTTC
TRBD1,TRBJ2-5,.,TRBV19,CASSPRPTGIQETQYF,TGTGCCAGTAGTCCCCGCCCGACAGGGATTCAAGAGACCCAGTACTTC
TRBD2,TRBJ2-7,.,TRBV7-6,CASKQLAASSYEQYF,TGTGCCAGCAAACAGCTAGCGGCCAGCTCCTACGAGCAGTACTTC
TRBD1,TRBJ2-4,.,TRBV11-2,CASSPRVDRVDIQYF,TGTGCCAGCAGCCCCCGGGTGGACAGGGTGGACATTCAGTACTTC
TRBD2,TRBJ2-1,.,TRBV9,CASSGTSATIPVEQFF,TGTGCCAGCAGCGGGACTAGCGCCACCATACCGGTGGAGCAGTTCTTC
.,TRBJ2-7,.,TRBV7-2,CASSYTDYEQYF,TGTGCCAGCAGCTACACCGATTACGAGCAGTACTTC
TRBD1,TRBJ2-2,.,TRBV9,CASSLDRGTGELFF,TGTGCCAGCAGCTTGGACAGGGGGACCGGGGAGCTGTTTTTT
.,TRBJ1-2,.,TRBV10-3,CAISRQDAWYGYTF,TGTGCCATCAGCCGACAGGATGCTTGGTATGGCTACACCTTC
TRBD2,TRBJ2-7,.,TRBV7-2,CASSLGLAGGYEQYF,TGTGCCAGCAGCTTAGGGCTAGCGGGAGGGTACGAGCAGTACTTC
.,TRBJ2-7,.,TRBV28,CASSLSNSYEQYF,TGTGCCAGCAGTTTGAGTAATTCCTACGAGCAGTACTTC
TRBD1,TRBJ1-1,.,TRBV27,CASSLYGTAMNTEAFF,TGTGCCAGCAGTCTATACGGGACAGCAATGAACACTGAAGCTTTCTTT
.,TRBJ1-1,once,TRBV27,CASSQNGGTEAFF,TGTGCCAGCAGCCAAAACGGGGGGACTGAAGCTTTCTTT
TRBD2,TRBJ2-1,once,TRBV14,CASRLGAGYEVYNEQFF,TGTGCCAGCAGGTTGGGAGCGGGGTACGAGGTTTACAATGAGCAGTTCTTC